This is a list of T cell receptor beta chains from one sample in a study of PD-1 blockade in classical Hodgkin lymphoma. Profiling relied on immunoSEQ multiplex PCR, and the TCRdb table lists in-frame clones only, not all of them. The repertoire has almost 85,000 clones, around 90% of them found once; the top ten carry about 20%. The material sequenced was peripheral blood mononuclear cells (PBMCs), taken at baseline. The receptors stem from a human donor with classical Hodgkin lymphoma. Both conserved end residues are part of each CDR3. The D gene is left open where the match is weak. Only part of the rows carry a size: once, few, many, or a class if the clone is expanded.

CDR3nt: TGTGCCAGCAGTCCCCGCTTGACAGCCAATGATCAGCCCCAGCATTTT
CDR3aa: CASSPRLTANDQPQHF
abundance: once
v_gene: TRBV27
j_gene: TRBJ1-5
d_gene: NA

CDR3nt: TGTGCCAGCAGTTTGGACAGGGTCGAGGACCAGTACTTC
CDR3aa: CASSLDRVEDQYF
abundance: NA
v_gene: TRBV28
j_gene: TRBJ2-5
d_gene: TRBD1

CDR3nt: TGTGCCAGCAGCCCCTCCCAGGACCGAACCCATGGCTACACCTTC
CDR3aa: CASSPSQDRTHGYTF
abundance: NA
v_gene: TRBV7-2
j_gene: TRBJ1-2
d_gene: NA

CDR3nt: TGTGCCAGCAGTACCGGGACAGTCTTCTACGAGCAGTACTTC
CDR3aa: CASSTGTVFYEQYF
abundance: NA
v_gene: TRBV28
j_gene: TRBJ2-7
d_gene: TRBD1

CDR3nt: TGCAGCGTTGAAGATGTTCGAGGGGTAGGTGAAGCTTTCTTT
CDR3aa: CSVEDVRGVGEAFF
abundance: few
v_gene: TRBV29-1
j_gene: TRBJ1-1
d_gene: NA

CDR3nt: TGTGCCAGCAGTTACTCGACAGGGACGCAAGAGACCCAGTACTTC
CDR3aa: CASSYSTGTQETQYF
abundance: NA
v_gene: TRBV6-5
j_gene: TRBJ2-5
d_gene: TRBD1

CDR3nt: TGTGCCAGCAGCGAGGACAGTTACCAAGAGACCCAGTACTTC
CDR3aa: CASSEDSYQETQYF
abundance: NA
v_gene: TRBV9
j_gene: TRBJ2-5
d_gene: NA

CDR3nt: TGCGCCAGCAACTTACAGCGGGAGAACACCGGGGAGCTGTTTTTT
CDR3aa: CASNLQRENTGELFF
abundance: NA
v_gene: TRBV4-1
j_gene: TRBJ2-2
d_gene: TRBD2

CDR3nt: TGTGCCAGCAGCTTAGGGATCGGGGCGAAAGATCAGCCCCAGCATTTT
CDR3aa: CASSLGIGAKDQPQHF
abundance: NA
v_gene: TRBV7-9
j_gene: TRBJ1-5
d_gene: NA

CDR3nt: TGTGCCTGGAGCCCGGACAGGTTTAATGAAAAACTGTTTTTT
CDR3aa: CAWSPDRFNEKLFF
abundance: NA
v_gene: TRBV30
j_gene: TRBJ1-4
d_gene: TRBD1

CDR3nt: TGTGCCAGCAGTTTATTGCTCCGACAGGGTAGTGGGGAGCTGTTTTTT
CDR3aa: CASSLLLRQGSGELFF
abundance: NA
v_gene: TRBV6-5
j_gene: TRBJ2-2
d_gene: TRBD1

CDR3nt: TGTGCCAGCAGCTTGGGGGGGAAATACCAGCCCCAGCATTTT
CDR3aa: CASSLGGKYQPQHF
abundance: NA
v_gene: TRBV5-6
j_gene: TRBJ1-5
d_gene: NA

CDR3nt: TGTGCCAGCAGTTTATCCTCCCGGGAGAAAACCTACGAGCAGTACTTC
CDR3aa: CASSLSSREKTYEQYF
abundance: once
v_gene: TRBV28
j_gene: TRBJ2-7
d_gene: NA

CDR3nt: TGTGCCACCAGCAGGGGACAGGGGAACACTGAAGCTTTCTTT
CDR3aa: CATSRGQGNTEAFF
abundance: NA
v_gene: TRBV15
j_gene: TRBJ1-1
d_gene: TRBD1

CDR3nt: TGTGCCAGCAGCCAAGGGTTAAGAAACACTGAAGCTTTCTTT
CDR3aa: CASSQGLRNTEAFF
abundance: NA
v_gene: TRBV14
j_gene: TRBJ1-1
d_gene: NA

CDR3nt: TGTGCCAGCAGCTTAGAGTTAGGAAACACTGAAGCTTTCTTT
CDR3aa: CASSLELGNTEAFF
abundance: NA
v_gene: TRBV7-9
j_gene: TRBJ1-1
d_gene: NA

CDR3nt: TGTGCCAGTAGTATAGGAGGGGGTATGAACACTGAAGCTTTCTTT
CDR3aa: CASSIGGGMNTEAFF
abundance: NA
v_gene: TRBV19
j_gene: TRBJ1-1
d_gene: NA

CDR3nt: TGTGCCAGCAGTTTCCATGGGAGCACCGGGGAGCTGTTTTTT
CDR3aa: CASSFHGSTGELFF
abundance: NA
v_gene: TRBV28
j_gene: TRBJ2-2
d_gene: NA

CDR3nt: TGTGCCACCAGCACCCGAGGGGCTAGCGGGAGAGAGACCCAGTACTTC
CDR3aa: CATSTRGASGRETQYF
abundance: NA
v_gene: TRBV15
j_gene: TRBJ2-5
d_gene: TRBD2

CDR3nt: TGTGCCAGTAGTATCGGACGTTGGAGCAATCAGCCCCAGCATTTT
CDR3aa: CASSIGRWSNQPQHF
abundance: NA
v_gene: TRBV19
j_gene: TRBJ1-5
d_gene: NA

CDR3nt: TGTGCCAGCAGCGTAGGAGCAGGGAATGGCAATCAGCCCCAGCATTTT
CDR3aa: CASSVGAGNGNQPQHF
abundance: NA
v_gene: TRBV9
j_gene: TRBJ1-5
d_gene: NA

CDR3nt: TGTGCCAGTACCTCTCGGACCGGGACACCGGGCCGCAGGGGCAATGAGCAGTTCTTC
CDR3aa: CASTSRTGTPGRRGNEQFF
abundance: NA
v_gene: TRBV19
j_gene: TRBJ2-1
d_gene: NA

CDR3nt: TGCGCCAGCAGCCAAGATTACGGAGGAACCTCCTACGAGCAGTACTTC
CDR3aa: CASSQDYGGTSYEQYF
abundance: once
v_gene: TRBV4-3
j_gene: TRBJ2-7
d_gene: NA

CDR3nt: TGTGCCAGCAGTACGACAGGGTCAGATCAGCCCCAGCATTTT
CDR3aa: CASSTTGSDQPQHF
abundance: NA
v_gene: TRBV2
j_gene: TRBJ1-5
d_gene: TRBD1

CDR3nt: TGTGCCAGTAGGGGGCGGGACAGGGGTAGGGCGAACACCGGGGAGCTGTTTTTT
CDR3aa: CASRGRDRGRANTGELFF
abundance: NA
v_gene: TRBV19
j_gene: TRBJ2-2
d_gene: TRBD1

CDR3nt: TGTGCCAGCAGCTTAGAGCAGGTTGATAGCAATCAGCCCCAGCATTTT
CDR3aa: CASSLEQVDSNQPQHF
abundance: NA
v_gene: TRBV7-7
j_gene: TRBJ1-5
d_gene: NA

CDR3nt: TGTGCCTGGTTGGGCAGCAATTCGAACACCGGGGAGCTGTTTTTT
CDR3aa: CAWLGSNSNTGELFF
abundance: NA
v_gene: TRBV30
j_gene: TRBJ2-2
d_gene: NA

CDR3nt: TGCGCCAGCAGCGGACTAGCCGAACGCACCGGGGAGCTGTTTTTT
CDR3aa: CASSGLAERTGELFF
abundance: once
v_gene: TRBV10-1
j_gene: TRBJ2-2
d_gene: TRBD2

CDR3nt: TGCAGCGTTGAAGGGGGCCCCAGCAACGCCTACAATGAGCAGTTCTTC
CDR3aa: CSVEGGPSNAYNEQFF
abundance: NA
v_gene: TRBV29-1
j_gene: TRBJ2-1
d_gene: NA

CDR3nt: TGTGCCAGTAGTATAAGGACATCCAGCTCTGGAAACACCATATATTTT
CDR3aa: CASSIRTSSSGNTIYF
abundance: NA
v_gene: TRBV19
j_gene: TRBJ1-3
d_gene: NA

CDR3nt: TGTGCCAGCAGCCGGGAGGGACTAGCTGGCGAGCAGTACTTC
CDR3aa: CASSREGLAGEQYF
abundance: NA
v_gene: TRBV4-2
j_gene: TRBJ2-7
d_gene: TRBD2

CDR3nt: TGTGCCAGCAGTCCAGGGGATAACTATGGCTACACCTTC
CDR3aa: CASSPGDNYGYTF
abundance: NA
v_gene: TRBV6-5
j_gene: TRBJ1-2
d_gene: NA

CDR3nt: TGTGCCAGCAGCCCCAGCAACCTCGGGGAGCTGTTTTTT
CDR3aa: CASSPSNLGELFF
abundance: once
v_gene: TRBV28
j_gene: TRBJ2-2
d_gene: NA

CDR3nt: TGTGCCAGCAGCCGAGCCCAGAACGGAGGGTATACGCAGTATTTT
CDR3aa: CASSRAQNGGYTQYF
abundance: NA
v_gene: TRBV5-4
j_gene: TRBJ2-3
d_gene: NA

CDR3nt: TGCGCCAGCAAGGGACAGGGGATGAACACTGAAGCTTTCTTT
CDR3aa: CASKGQGMNTEAFF
abundance: NA
v_gene: TRBV5-1
j_gene: TRBJ1-1
d_gene: TRBD1

CDR3nt: TGTGCCAGCAGCCAAGATCGGGGAGACAATGAGCAGTTCTTC
CDR3aa: CASSQDRGDNEQFF
abundance: NA
v_gene: TRBV4-2
j_gene: TRBJ2-1
d_gene: NA

CDR3nt: TGTGCCAGCACCACTTGGCTTGCTAGCGGGAGCTCCTACAATGAGCAGTTCTTC
CDR3aa: CASTTWLASGSSYNEQFF
abundance: NA
v_gene: TRBV7-9
j_gene: TRBJ2-1
d_gene: TRBD2

CDR3nt: TGTGCCAGCAGTGAACTACCCATTCAACGCCCGGGGAGGATTGCCTACAATGAGCAGTTCTTC
CDR3aa: CASSELPIQRPGRIAYNEQFF
abundance: NA
v_gene: TRBV6-1
j_gene: TRBJ2-1
d_gene: NA

CDR3nt: TGTGCCAGTCGAGCCGGGGGCAGGGAGCAGTTCTTC
CDR3aa: CASRAGGREQFF
abundance: NA
v_gene: TRBV28
j_gene: TRBJ2-1
d_gene: NA

CDR3nt: TGTGCCAGCAGCTCCACTGGGACAGGGGGCGAGACCCAGTACTTC
CDR3aa: CASSSTGTGGETQYF
abundance: once
v_gene: TRBV7-6
j_gene: TRBJ2-5
d_gene: TRBD1

CDR3nt: TGCAGCGTTGAAGTCTTACAGGGATACTATGGCTACACCTTC
CDR3aa: CSVEVLQGYYGYTF
abundance: NA
v_gene: TRBV29-1
j_gene: TRBJ1-2
d_gene: NA

CDR3nt: TGCGCCAGCAGCCAGGGACTTCTAGCCAAAAACATTCAGTACTTC
CDR3aa: CASSQGLLAKNIQYF
abundance: NA
v_gene: TRBV4-1
j_gene: TRBJ2-4
d_gene: NA

CDR3nt: TGTGCCAGTAGTATCACCAACCGACAGACTAAGGCCGCTAACTATGGCTACACCTTC
CDR3aa: CASSITNRQTKAANYGYTF
abundance: NA
v_gene: TRBV19
j_gene: TRBJ1-2
d_gene: NA

CDR3nt: TGTGCCAGCAGCAGTGACCCCCGAAACACCATATATTTT
CDR3aa: CASSSDPRNTIYF
abundance: NA
v_gene: TRBV2
j_gene: TRBJ1-3
d_gene: NA

CDR3nt: TGCGCCAGCAGCGGGGGGACTAGCGGAGGCACAGATACGCAGTATTTT
CDR3aa: CASSGGTSGGTDTQYF
abundance: NA
v_gene: TRBV5-1
j_gene: TRBJ2-3
d_gene: TRBD2

CDR3nt: TGTGCCACCCAAAAACTGGCCGAGGGTACCGATGGCTACACCTTC
CDR3aa: CATQKLAEGTDGYTF
abundance: NA
v_gene: TRBV9
j_gene: TRBJ1-2
d_gene: NA

CDR3nt: TGTGCCAGCAGTCGCGTATGGACTAGCGGAACACCTAACGAGCAGTACTTC
CDR3aa: CASSRVWTSGTPNEQYF
abundance: NA
v_gene: TRBV7-2
j_gene: TRBJ2-7
d_gene: TRBD2

CDR3nt: TGTGCCAGCAGCTTCGGACTAAACAATGAGCAGTTCTTC
CDR3aa: CASSFGLNNEQFF
abundance: NA
v_gene: TRBV7-2
j_gene: TRBJ2-1
d_gene: NA

CDR3nt: TGTGCCAGCAGTTACTCAGGGCAGGGTAATGAAAAACTGTTTTTT
CDR3aa: CASSYSGQGNEKLFF
abundance: NA
v_gene: TRBV6-5
j_gene: TRBJ1-4
d_gene: NA

CDR3nt: TGTGCCAGTAGGGGGACGTACAATGAGCAGTTCTTC
CDR3aa: CASRGTYNEQFF
abundance: NA
v_gene: TRBV19
j_gene: TRBJ2-1
d_gene: NA

CDR3nt: TGCGCCAGCAGCCACCAGGGTAAAGGGAATGAAAAACTGTTTTTT
CDR3aa: CASSHQGKGNEKLFF
abundance: NA
v_gene: TRBV4-3
j_gene: TRBJ1-4
d_gene: NA

CDR3nt: TGTGCCAGCAGCCGGGACAGTTACACCGGGGAGCTGTTTTTT
CDR3aa: CASSRDSYTGELFF
abundance: NA
v_gene: TRBV7-9
j_gene: TRBJ2-2
d_gene: TRBD1